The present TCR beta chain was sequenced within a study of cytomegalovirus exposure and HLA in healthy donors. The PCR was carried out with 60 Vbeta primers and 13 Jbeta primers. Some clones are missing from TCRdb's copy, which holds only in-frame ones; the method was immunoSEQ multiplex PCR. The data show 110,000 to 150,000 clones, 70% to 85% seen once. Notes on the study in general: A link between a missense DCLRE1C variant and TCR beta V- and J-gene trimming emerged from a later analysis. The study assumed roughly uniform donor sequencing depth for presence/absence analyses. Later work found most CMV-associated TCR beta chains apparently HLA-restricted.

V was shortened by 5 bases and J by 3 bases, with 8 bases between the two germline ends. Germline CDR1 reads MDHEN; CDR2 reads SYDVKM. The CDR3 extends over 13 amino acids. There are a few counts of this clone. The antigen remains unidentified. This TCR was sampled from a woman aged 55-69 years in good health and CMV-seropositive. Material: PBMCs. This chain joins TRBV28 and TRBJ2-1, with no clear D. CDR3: CASSARVYNEQFF. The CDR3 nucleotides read TGTGCCAGCAGTGCCCGGGTCTACAATGAGCAGTTCTTC.